The clone carrying this T cell receptor (beta chain) has only a few counts. Its specificity is not known. The Oncomine TCR Beta short-read assay generated sequence data from the DNA of cultured CD4+ T cells. Genomic DNA was drawn out of CD4+ T cells grown in culture. TCRdb re-derived calls from the PCR reads in MiXCR, one entry per CDR3 protein. The table lists 15,000 to 20,000 distinct CDR3 sequences, roughly 45% of them singletons. These data are taken from a study of vaccination and CD4 T cells after COVID-19. Study at large: The stimulus for the cells was overlapping spike peptides derived from SARS-CoV-2, HCoV-NL63, HCoV-OC43 and HCoV-229E.

General observations from the study: Among convalescent patients, a median approximately 86% of reactive clones emerged only after vaccination. Convalescent patients had 304 of 307 vaccine-specific clones showing spike mono-reactivity.

Treatment specified: roughly ten-day PBMC culture with coronavirus spike peptide pools or control peptides (ViraFEST assay). This TCR was sampled from a human donor who received a COVID-19 vaccine. Source: CD4+ T cells from blood, cultured in vitro, taken before SARS-CoV-2 vaccination.

The CDR3 spells CASSLPGMNEQFF. The CDR3 nucleotides are TGTGCCAGCAGCTTGCCAGGGATGAATGAGCAGTTCTTC. This sequence joins TRBV5-6 and TRBJ2-1; D perhaps matches TRBD1 (5 bases). This CDR3 spans 13 amino acids. Germline V lookup: CDR1 SGHDT, CDR2 YYEEEE. Trimming removed 1 base from V and 7 bases from J, with 9 bases in between.